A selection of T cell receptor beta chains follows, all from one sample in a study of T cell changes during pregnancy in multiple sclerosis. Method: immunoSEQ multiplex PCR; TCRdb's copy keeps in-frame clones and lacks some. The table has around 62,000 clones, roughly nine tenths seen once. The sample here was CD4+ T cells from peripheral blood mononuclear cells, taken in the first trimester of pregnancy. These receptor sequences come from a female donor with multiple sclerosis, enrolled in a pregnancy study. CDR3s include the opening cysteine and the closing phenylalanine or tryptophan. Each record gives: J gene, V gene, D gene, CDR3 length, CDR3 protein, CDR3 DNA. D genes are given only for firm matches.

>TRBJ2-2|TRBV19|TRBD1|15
CASKEGQGGTGELFF
TGTGCCAGTAAGGAAGGACAGGGGGGGACCGGGGAGCTGTTTTTT
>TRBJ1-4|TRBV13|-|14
CASSLRAGEEKLFF
TGTGCCAGCAGCTTAAGGGCAGGGGAAGAAAAACTGTTTTTT
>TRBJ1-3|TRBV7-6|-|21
CASSLDNPSTGRRVVGNTIYF
TGTGCCAGCAGCTTAGATAATCCCTCCACCGGGAGGCGGGTGGTTGGAAACACCATATATTTT
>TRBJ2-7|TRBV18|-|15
CASSPSGTAGYEQYF
TGTGCCAGCTCGCCCTCCGGGACAGCGGGCTACGAGCAGTACTTC
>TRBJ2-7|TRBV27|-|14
CASSLSRGSYEQYF
TGTGCCAGCAGTTTATCGAGAGGGAGTTACGAGCAGTACTTC
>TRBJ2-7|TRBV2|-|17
CASSDGSRTTRPYEQYF
TGTGCCAGCAGTGATGGATCCAGGACTACACGACCCTACGAGCAGTACTTC
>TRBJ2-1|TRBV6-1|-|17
CASSEALYDREVNEQFF
TGTGCCAGCAGTGAAGCGCTCTACGACAGGGAGGTTAATGAGCAGTTCTTC
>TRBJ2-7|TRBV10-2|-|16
CASTDSLGSRSYEQYF
TGCGCCAGCACTGACAGTTTAGGTTCGCGGTCCTACGAGCAGTACTTC
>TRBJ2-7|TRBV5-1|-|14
CASSLAWGPYEQYF
TGCGCCAGCAGCTTGGCCTGGGGGCCTTACGAGCAGTACTTC
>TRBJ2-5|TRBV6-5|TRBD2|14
CASSLGVGEGTQYF
TGTGCCAGCAGTTTAGGGGTGGGGGAGGGGACCCAGTACTTC